This T cell receptor (beta chain) stems from a study of radiotherapy plus CTLA-4 blockade in lung cancer. TCRdb keeps only in-frame clones here, not all; method: immunoSEQ multiplex PCR. In the table there are approximately 94,000 clones, about four fifths of which are singletons. Study findings and constraints: In blood, after radiotherapy plus ipilimumab, tumor-derived TCR clones expanded.

Germline lookup yields CDR1 SGHRS and CDR2 YFSETQ. Trimming took 4 bases from V and 3 from J, leaving 11 bases between them. This CDR3 is built from 13 residues. For this clone: Its antigen is currently unknown.

Sequences were derived from peripheral blood, sampled from a patient treated with radiotherapy plus ipilimumab. The receptor was derived from a human donor with non-small cell lung cancer that progressed on radiotherapy plus ipilimumab. The chain carries TRBV5-1 and TRBJ2-7; no clear D gene. CDR3 protein: CASSPGRVYEQYF. The CDR3 region has the DNA TGCGCCAGCAGCCCAGGACGGGTCTACGAGCAGTACTTC.